Listed below are T cell receptor beta chains from one sample, sequenced in a study of Tregs in tolerant kidney transplant recipients. Sequencing was performed with immunoSEQ multiplex PCR; in TCRdb, only in-frame clones are kept and a portion is missing. This table holds approximately 60,000 clones, about 87% found once. The material was CD4+ T cells from blood (PBMCs), obtained 6 months after the transplant. The receptors were sampled from a human patient who received a combined kidney and bone marrow transplant. The graft donor may account for some of the T cells. Each CDR3 is given with its conserved first and last residue. Each record gives: D gene, V gene, J gene, clone size, CDR3 DNA, CDR3 protein. D genes are given only for firm matches. Size is stated for part of the rows, as once, few or many counts, or as a class when the clone is expanded.

TRBD1	TRBV28	TRBJ1-5	.	TGTGCCAGCAGTTCCGGACAGGGAGATCAGCCCCAGCATTTT	CASSSGQGDQPQHF
.	TRBV19	TRBJ1-1	.	TGTGCCAGTAGGGGACACATGCCGATGGCCACTGAAGCTTTCTTT	CASRGHMPMATEAFF
TRBD1	TRBV5-3	TRBJ1-6	.	TGTGAAGTAGATTGTAGGGACAGGTATAATTCACCCCTCCACTTT	CEVDCRDRYNSPLHF
.	TRBV10-1	TRBJ2-7	.	TGCGCCAGCAGTGAGCATAGAGGGCCGCCCTACGAGCAGTACTTC	CASSEHRGPPYEQYF
TRBD2	TRBV18	TRBJ2-3	.	TGTGCCAGCTCGCGACTAGCGGAACAAGTCGCAGATACGCAGTATTTT	CASSRLAEQVADTQYF
TRBD2	TRBV6-4	TRBJ2-1	.	TGTGCCAGCAGTGACTCTTGGCGGGAGTGGGAGGTCTACAATGAGCAGTTCTTC	CASSDSWREWEVYNEQFF
.	TRBV5-1	TRBJ2-1	.	TGCGCCAGCAGCTTGGCGGGCGGGGCCAGCTACAATGAGCAGTTCTTC	CASSLAGGASYNEQFF
.	TRBV6-6	TRBJ1-5	few	TGTGCCAGCAGTTACTTGGAGGACCAGCCCCAGCATTTT	CASSYLEDQPQHF
.	TRBV6-5	TRBJ2-2	.	TGTGCCAGCGGCCGGCAGGGACATTCCACCGGGGAGCTGTTTTTT	CASGRQGHSTGELFF
TRBD1	TRBV11-2	TRBJ1-4	once	TGTGCCAGCAGCTTAGTTGGTGACAGGGATGAAAAACTGTTTTTT	CASSLVGDRDEKLFF